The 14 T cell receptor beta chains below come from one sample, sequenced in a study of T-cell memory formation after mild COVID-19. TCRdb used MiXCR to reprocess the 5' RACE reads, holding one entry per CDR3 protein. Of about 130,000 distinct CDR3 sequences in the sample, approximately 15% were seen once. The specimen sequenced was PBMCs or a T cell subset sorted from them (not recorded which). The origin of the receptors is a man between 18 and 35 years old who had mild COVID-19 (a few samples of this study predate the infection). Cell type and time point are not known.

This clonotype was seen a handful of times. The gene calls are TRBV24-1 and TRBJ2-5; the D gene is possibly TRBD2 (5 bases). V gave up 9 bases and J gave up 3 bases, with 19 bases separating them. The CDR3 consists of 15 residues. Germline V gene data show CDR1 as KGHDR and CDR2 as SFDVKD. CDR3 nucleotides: TGTGCCACCGAGGACTCCACAGACCACAAAGAGACCCAGTACTTC. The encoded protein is CATEDSTDHKETQYF.

CDR3 bases: TGTGCCAGCAGTTTAGCTTCCGGGTCCTACAATGAGCAGTTCTTC. The encoded protein is CASSLASGSYNEQFF. The chain has TRBV27 and TRBJ2-1, with D unclear. V lost 2 bases, J lost 1 base, and 9 bases lay in between. The CDR3 consists of 15 residues. CDR1 and CDR2 (germline): MNHEY, SMNVEV (reference sequence).

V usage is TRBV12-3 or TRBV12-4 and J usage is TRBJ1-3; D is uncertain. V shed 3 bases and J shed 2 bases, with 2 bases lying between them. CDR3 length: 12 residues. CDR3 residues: CASSFAGNTIYF. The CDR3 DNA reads TGTGCCAGCAGTTTTGCTGGAAACACCATATATTTT.

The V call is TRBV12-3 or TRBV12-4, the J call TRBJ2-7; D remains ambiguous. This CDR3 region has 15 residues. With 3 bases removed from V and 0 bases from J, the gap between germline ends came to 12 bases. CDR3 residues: CASSLGVHSSYEQYF. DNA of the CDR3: TGTGCCAGCAGTTTGGGTGTCCACAGCTCCTACGAGCAGTACTTC.

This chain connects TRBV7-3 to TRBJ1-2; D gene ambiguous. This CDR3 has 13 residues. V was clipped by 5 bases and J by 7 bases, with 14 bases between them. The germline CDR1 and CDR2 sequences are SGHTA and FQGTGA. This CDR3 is CASSPGFLSGYTF. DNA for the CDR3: TGTGCCAGCAGCCCCGGCTTTTTGTCTGGCTACACCTTC.

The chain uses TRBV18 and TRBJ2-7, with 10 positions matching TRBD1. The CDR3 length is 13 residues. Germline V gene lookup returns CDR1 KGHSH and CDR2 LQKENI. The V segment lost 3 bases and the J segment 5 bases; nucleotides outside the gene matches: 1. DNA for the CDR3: TGTGCCAGCTCACCCGGGACAGGGGACGAGCAGTACTTC. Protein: CASSPGTGDEQYF.

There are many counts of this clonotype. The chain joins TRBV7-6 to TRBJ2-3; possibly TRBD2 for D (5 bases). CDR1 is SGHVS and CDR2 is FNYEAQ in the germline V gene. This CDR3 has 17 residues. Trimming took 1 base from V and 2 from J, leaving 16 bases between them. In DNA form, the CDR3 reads TGTGCCAGCAGCTTAGTTCCCAGCGGACTTTACACAGATACGCAGTATTTT. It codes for CASSLVPSGLYTDTQYF.

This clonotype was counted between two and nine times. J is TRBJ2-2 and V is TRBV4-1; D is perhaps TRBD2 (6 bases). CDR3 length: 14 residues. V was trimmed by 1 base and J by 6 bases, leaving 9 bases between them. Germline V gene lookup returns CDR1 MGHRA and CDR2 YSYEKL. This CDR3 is CASSQVGGAGELFF. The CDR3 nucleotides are TGCGCCAGCAGCCAAGTAGGCGGGGCCGGGGAGCTGTTTTTT.

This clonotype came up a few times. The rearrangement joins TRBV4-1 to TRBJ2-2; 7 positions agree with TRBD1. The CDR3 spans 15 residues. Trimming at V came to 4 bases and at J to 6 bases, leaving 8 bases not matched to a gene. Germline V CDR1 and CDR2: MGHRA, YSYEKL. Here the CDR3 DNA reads TGCGCCAGCAGCCGCCTACCTCAGGGGGCCGGGGAGCTGTTTTTT. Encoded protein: CASSRLPQGAGELFF.

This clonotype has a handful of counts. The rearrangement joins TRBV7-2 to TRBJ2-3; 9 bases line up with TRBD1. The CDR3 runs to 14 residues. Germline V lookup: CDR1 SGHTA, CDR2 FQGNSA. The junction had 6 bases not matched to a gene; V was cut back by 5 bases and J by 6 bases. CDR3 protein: CASSRTGQGDTQYF. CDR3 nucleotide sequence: TGTGCCAGCAGCCGTACGGGACAGGGTGATACGCAGTATTTT.

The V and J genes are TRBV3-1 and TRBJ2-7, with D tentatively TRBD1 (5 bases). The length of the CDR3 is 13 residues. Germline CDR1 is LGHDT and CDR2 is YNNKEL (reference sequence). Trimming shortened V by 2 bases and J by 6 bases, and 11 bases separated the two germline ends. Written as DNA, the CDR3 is TGTGCCAGCAGCCAATGGGTAGGGGTCGAGCAGTACTTC. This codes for CASSQWVGVEQYF.

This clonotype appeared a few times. In DNA form, the CDR3 reads TGTGCCAGCAGCCAAACCGTCCCGAACACTGAAGCTTTCTTT. This sequence encodes CASSQTVPNTEAFF. The V gene is TRBV5-5, the J gene TRBJ1-1; the D is unclear. V lost 4 bases and J lost 1, with 11 bases in between. Germline CDR1 SGHKS, CDR2 YYEKEE (reference sequence). The length of the CDR3 is 14 residues.

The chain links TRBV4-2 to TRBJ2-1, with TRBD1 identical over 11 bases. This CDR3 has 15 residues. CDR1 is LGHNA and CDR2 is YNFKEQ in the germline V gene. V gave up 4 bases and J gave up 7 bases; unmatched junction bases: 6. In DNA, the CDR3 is TGTGCCAGCAGCCCCGGACAGGGGGCAACGAATGAGCAGTTCTTC. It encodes CASSPGQGATNEQFF.

The CDR3 is CASSYSGGLGEAFF. The CDR3 bases are TGTGCCAGCAGTTACTCGGGGGGGCTCGGTGAAGCTTTCTTT. V and J are TRBV6-5 and TRBJ1-1; the D gene is possibly TRBD1 (6 bases). The V end was cut by 0 bases, the J end by 7 bases, with 12 bases between. Germline CDR1 reads MNHEY; CDR2 reads SVGAGI. This CDR3 contains 14 residues.